A single sample gave rise to the 20 T cell receptor beta chains below, sequenced in a study of blood T cell repertoires in COVID-19. Sequenced by immunoSEQ multiplex PCR; TCRdb stores in-frame clones only, minus some. The sample consists of 50,000 to 75,000 clones, 60% to 80% of them appearing once. Material: peripheral blood. The source of these receptors is a man aged 80 or over with active or convalescent COVID-19.

The chain combines TRBV19 with TRBJ2-6, with D possibly TRBD1 on 5 matching bases. V lost 5 bases, J lost 0 bases, and 14 bases lay in between. The germline V gene has CDR1 LNHDA and CDR2 SQIVND (reference sequence). The CDR3 is 17 amino acids. The CDR3 DNA sequence: TGTGCCAGTAGTCGAACGATCAGGGACTCTGGGGCCAACGTCCTGACTTTC. Its protein is CASSRTIRDSGANVLTF.

The CDR3 region has the DNA TGTGCCAGCAGCTCGGGACTCAAGACCTACGAGCAGTACTTC. Translating it yields CASSSGLKTYEQYF. This chain uses TRBV7-6 with TRBJ2-7, with D tentatively TRBD2 (6 bases). Germline V gives CDR1 SGHVS, CDR2 FNYEAQ. Trimming pared 4 bases from V and 2 bases from J, leaving 12 bases between. The CDR3 is 14 residues long.

This clone was counted a few times. The chain uses TRBV28 and TRBJ2-2; 7 positions match TRBD2. The CDR3 covers 14 residues. The J segment lost 7 bases and the V segment lost 5 bases, leaving 7 bases of the junction unmatched. Germline V CDR1 and CDR2: MDHEN, SYDVKM. Written as DNA, the CDR3 is TGTGCCAGCAGTGGTTCGGGGGAGGGCGGGGAGCTGTTTTTT. Translated, it gives CASSGSGEGGELFF.

This clone has more than one count but fewer than ten. The J gene is TRBJ1-4, the V gene TRBV5-1, with D tentatively TRBD1 (6 bases). The CDR3 has 17 residues. V was cut by 1 base and J by 0 bases, with 13 bases left in between. The germline CDR1 and CDR2 sequences are SGHRS and YFSETQ. This chain's CDR3 is CASSLRGQQATNEKLFF. CDR3 nucleotides: TGCGCCAGCAGCTTGCGCGGACAGCAAGCAACTAATGAAAAACTGTTTTTT.

This chain joins TRBV24-1 and TRBJ1-3; possible D gene TRBD1, 5 bases. V was cut by 4 bases and J by 2 bases, with 14 bases left in between. Germline assignment: CDR1 KGHDR and CDR2 SFDVKD. This CDR3 is built from 16 residues. The CDR3 loop is CATSEARRGTGNTIYF. In nucleotides, the CDR3 is TGTGCCACCAGTGAGGCCCGGAGGGGAACTGGAAACACCATATATTTT.

This chain uses TRBV5-1 with TRBJ2-1; 8 bases line up with TRBD1. The CDR3 is 14 residues long. Germline CDR1 is SGHRS and CDR2 is YFSETQ. With V trimmed by 4 bases and J by 6 bases, 6 bases remained unmatched. CDR3: CASSTDRVLNEQFF. CDR3 in DNA: TGCGCCAGCAGCACGGACAGGGTTCTCAATGAGCAGTTCTTC.

V usage is TRBV5-3 and J usage is TRBJ1-6; TRBD1 aligns across 9 bases. TRBV5-3 is an ORF for which the function is uncertain. The J segment lost 7 bases and the V segment lost 3 bases, leaving 5 bases of the junction unmatched. The CDR3 is made up of 15 amino acids. CDR3 protein: CARSSSGTGNSPLHF. CDR3 coding DNA: TGTGCCAGAAGCTCTTCCGGGACAGGGAATTCACCCCTCCACTTT.

Notes on this clone: This sample includes further DNA sequences coding for the same CDR3. The chain carries TRBV4-1 and TRBJ2-3, with TRBD2 identical over 9 bases. The CDR3 runs to 16 residues. Trimming cost V 1 base and J 6 bases; bases outside gene matches: 8. CDR1 MGHRA and CDR2 YSYEKL come from the germline V gene. In DNA, the CDR3 is TGCGCCAGCAGCCAAGGAGGGCGGGGGGGCCAGGATACGCAGTATTTT. Protein sequence: CASSQGGRGGQDTQYF.

The V call is TRBV23-1, the J call TRBJ1-5; D is undetermined. TRBV23-1 is flagged as an ORF with uncertain function. V dropped 11 bases and J dropped 7 bases, with 30 bases sitting between them. The CDR3 has 17 amino acids. This CDR3 is CAGLTTKDGLGKQPQHF. CDR3 DNA sequence: TGCGCCGGGCTAACGACAAAGGACGGACTTGGTAAACAGCCCCAGCATTTT.

The chain links TRBV1 to TRBJ1-2. TRBV1 is labeled a pseudogene. CDR3 length equals 15 residues. The CDR3 loop reads CTSSPLGASPYGYTF. Here the CDR3 DNA reads TGCACCAGCAGCCCCCTGGGAGCGTCACCCTATGGCTACACCTTC.

The rearrangement uses TRBV20-1 and TRBJ1-2; D is undetermined. CDR3 length: 13 amino acids. The V gene lost 3 bases and the J gene lost 5 bases, with 13 bases spanning the gap. CDR1 and CDR2 (germline): DFQATT, SNEGSKA (reference sequence). CDR3 coding DNA: TGCAGTGCTAGTGTCTCAACCCAGTATGGCTACACCTTC. This gives the protein CSASVSTQYGYTF.

This chain uses TRBV29-1 with TRBJ1-1, with 7 bases lining up with TRBD1. Trimming took 7 bases from V and 5 from J; bases not matched to a gene: 10. CDR1 is SQVTM and CDR2 is ANQGSEA in the germline V gene. The CDR3 loop spans 13 amino acids. The CDR3 protein is CSASGQLLTEAFF. The CDR3 nucleotides are TGCAGCGCTTCGGGACAGCTCCTTACTGAAGCTTTCTTT.

This clone was recorded at least ten times. This chain connects TRBV9 to TRBJ2-1, with D maybe TRBD2 (6 bases). CDR3 length: 13 amino acids. V was pared by 5 bases and J by 4 bases, with 10 bases between. Per germline, CDR1 SGDLS and CDR2 YYNGEE. CDR3 bases: TGTGCCAGCAGTCGACGGGAGTACAATGAGCAGTTCTTC. It encodes CASSRREYNEQFF.

The genes are TRBV6-5 and TRBJ2-1; a possible D gene is TRBD1 (6 bases). Looked up from germline, CDR1 is MNHEY and CDR2 is SVGAGI. Trimming shortened V by 2 bases and J by 0 bases, and 11 bases separated the two germline ends. The CDR3 covers 16 residues. This CDR3 is CASSYRPDSSYNEQFF. CDR3 coding DNA: TGTGCCAGCAGTTACCGACCGGACAGCTCCTACAATGAGCAGTTCTTC.

CDR3 residues: CASTPVGEGYNEQFF. The DNA of the CDR3 is TGTGCCAGCACCCCCGTAGGGGAGGGCTACAATGAGCAGTTCTTC. V and J are TRBV6-5 and TRBJ2-1, with 7 positions matching TRBD2. From germline, CDR1 is MNHEY and CDR2 SVGAGI. With 7 bases clipped from V and 3 bases from J, the junction kept 9 bases outside the gene matches. The CDR3 is 15 amino acids.

The rearrangement links TRBV7-3 to TRBJ1-3; D remains ambiguous. Trimming shortened V by 0 bases and J by 4 bases, and 7 bases separated the two germline ends. CDR1 and CDR2 from the germline V gene are SGHTA and FQGTGA. CDR3 size: 14 residues. CDR3 coding DNA: TGTGCCAGCAGCTTAACCGGGTCCGGAAACACCATATATTTT. It specifies CASSLTGSGNTIYF.

This clone was counted only a few times. The chain is built from TRBV29-1 and TRBJ2-7; a possible D gene is TRBD2 (5 bases). V was pared by 4 bases and J by 4 bases, with 14 bases between. The length of the CDR3 is 13 residues. Germline-derived CDR1 and CDR2 are SQVTM and ANQGSEA. CDR3 in DNA: TGCAGCGTTGCATTGGGTCGGGGATACGAGCAGTACTTC. Its protein is CSVALGRGYEQYF.

V gene TRBV4-1 combines with J gene TRBJ2-1; D perhaps matches TRBD2 (5 bases). This CDR3 is built from 13 residues. With 6 bases removed from V and 6 bases from J, the gap between germline ends came to 12 bases. The germline V gene has CDR1 MGHRA and CDR2 YSYEKL. The CDR3 region has the DNA TGCGCCAGCAGTCCCTCTGGAGGCAATGAGCAGTTCTTC. Protein sequence: CASSPSGGNEQFF.

In the case of this clone: Sequence at one end of the junction differs from germline and may be a read error. The chain recombines TRBV24-1 with TRBJ1-2, with 7 bases aligning to TRBD1. Germline CDR1 KGHDR, CDR2 SFDVKD. The CDR3 extends over 15 amino acids. In DNA form, the CDR3 reads TGTGCCACAAGTGATGCACAGGGGAAATTTTATGGCTACACCTTC. It encodes CATSDAQGKFYGYTF.

This clone was seen a few times. This chain links TRBV7-2 with TRBJ2-1; a weak D match, TRBD2 (5 bases). Per germline, CDR1 SGHTA and CDR2 FQGNSA. The V and J ends lost 10 bases and 9 bases respectively, with 25 bases between them. This CDR3 contains 15 residues. The CDR3 loop reads CATRGLRRSGGEQFF. The CDR3, as DNA: TGTGCCACCCGCGGGTTGAGGCGAAGCGGTGGTGAGCAGTTCTTC. The full variable domain, in which reference TRBV7-2 and TRBJ2-1 provide the parts outside the CDR3, is GAGVSQSPSNKVTEKGKDVELRCDPISGHTALYWYRQSLGQGLEFLIYFQGNSAPDKSGLPSDRFSAERTGGSVSTLTIQRTQQEDSAVYLCATRGLRRSGGEQFFGPGTRLTVL.